The text below deals with one TCR beta chain. Its target is not known. This clone may be a read error of a much larger clone one base away. The data were obtained in a study of blood T cells in healthy people across ages. The CDR3 runs to 16 residues. Per the germline V gene, CDR1 is LGHDT and CDR2 is YNNKEL (reference sequence). Alongside a J-beta primer mix, a sample-barcoded 5' primer served in a second PCR lasting about 6 to 11 cycles. TCRdb used MiXCR to reprocess the 5' RACE reads, holding one entry per CDR3 protein. The repertoire includes about 930,000 distinct CDR3 sequences, approximately 32% of them detected once, and 10% to 13% sits in the top ten. Overall study findings and caveats: Naive CD4+ cells and diversity were both higher in long-lived donors than in aged donors.

The data were also submitted as part of a second study, on T cells of mothers and their children.

The clonotype was recovered from a woman aged 40 to 50 in good health. The V and J genes are TRBV3-1 and TRBJ2-1; 11 positions match TRBD2. The DNA end is a closer match to TRBJ2-7, so the J assignment may be wrong. Specimen: blood. The CDR3, as DNA: TGTGCCAGCAGCCAAGATACTAGCGGGGGCAACAATGAGCAGTACTTC. Its translation is CASSQDTSGGNNEQYF.